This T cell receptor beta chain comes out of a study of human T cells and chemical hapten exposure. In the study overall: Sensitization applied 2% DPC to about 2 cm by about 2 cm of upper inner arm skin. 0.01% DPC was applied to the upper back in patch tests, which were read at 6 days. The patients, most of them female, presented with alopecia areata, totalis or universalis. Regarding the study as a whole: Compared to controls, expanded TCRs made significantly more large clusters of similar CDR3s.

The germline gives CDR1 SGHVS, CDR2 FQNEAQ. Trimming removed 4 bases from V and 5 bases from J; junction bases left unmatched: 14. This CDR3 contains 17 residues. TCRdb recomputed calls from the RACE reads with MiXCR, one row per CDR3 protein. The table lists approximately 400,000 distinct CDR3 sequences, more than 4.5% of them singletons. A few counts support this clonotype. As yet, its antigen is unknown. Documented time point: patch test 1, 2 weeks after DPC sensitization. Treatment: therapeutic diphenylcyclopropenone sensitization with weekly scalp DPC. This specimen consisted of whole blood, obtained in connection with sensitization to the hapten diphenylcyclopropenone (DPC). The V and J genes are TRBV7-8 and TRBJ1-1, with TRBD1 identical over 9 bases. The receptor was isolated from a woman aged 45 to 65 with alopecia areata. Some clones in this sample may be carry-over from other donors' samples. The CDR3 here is CASSWGTGWSSGTEAFF. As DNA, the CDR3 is TGTGCCAGCAGCTGGGGGACAGGGTGGTCGAGTGGGACTGAAGCTTTCTTT.